The clone carrying this T cell receptor (beta chain) was seen at least ten times. No antigen is known for it. This record belongs to a study of T cells after yellow fever vaccination. Study conclusions and caveats: Post-booster samples contained most primary-vaccination clones (approximately 95% CD4, around 90% CD8).

Germline V gives CDR1 SGHTA, CDR2 FQGNSA. Unmatched junction bases numbered 4, after V lost 0 bases and J lost 9 bases. The CDR3 length is 15 residues. Production of TCR cDNA was by 5'RACE template switching, which also added a universal primer site and UMIs. TCRdb reprocessed the 5' RACE reads via MiXCR and lists one record per CDR3 protein. The table has about 69,000 distinct CDR3 sequences, roughly 6% seen once. J is TRBJ2-1 and V is TRBV7-2, with 11 bases identical to TRBD1. Source: CD4+ T cells sorted from PBMCs, taken roughly 14 days after the first yellow fever vaccination. This TCR was sampled from a man aged 18 to 30 who received the YFV17D yellow fever vaccine. This CDR3 is CASSLARTGGGEQFF. For the CDR3, the DNA is TGTGCCAGCAGCTTAGCCAGGACAGGGGGCGGTGAGCAGTTCTTC.